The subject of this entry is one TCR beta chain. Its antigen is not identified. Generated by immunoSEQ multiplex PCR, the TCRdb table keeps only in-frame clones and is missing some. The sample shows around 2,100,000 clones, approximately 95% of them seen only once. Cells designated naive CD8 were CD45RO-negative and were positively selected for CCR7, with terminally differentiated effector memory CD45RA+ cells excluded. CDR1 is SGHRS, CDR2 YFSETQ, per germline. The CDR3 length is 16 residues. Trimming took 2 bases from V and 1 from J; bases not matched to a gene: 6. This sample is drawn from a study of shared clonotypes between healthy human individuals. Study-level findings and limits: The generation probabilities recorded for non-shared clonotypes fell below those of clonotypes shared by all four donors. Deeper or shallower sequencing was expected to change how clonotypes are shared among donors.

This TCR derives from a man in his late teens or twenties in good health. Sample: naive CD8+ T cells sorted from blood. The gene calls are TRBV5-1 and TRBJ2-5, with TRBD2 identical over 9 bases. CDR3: CASSLDERGAQETQYF. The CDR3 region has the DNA TGCGCCAGCAGCTTAGACGAGCGGGGGGCCCAAGAGACCCAGTACTTC.